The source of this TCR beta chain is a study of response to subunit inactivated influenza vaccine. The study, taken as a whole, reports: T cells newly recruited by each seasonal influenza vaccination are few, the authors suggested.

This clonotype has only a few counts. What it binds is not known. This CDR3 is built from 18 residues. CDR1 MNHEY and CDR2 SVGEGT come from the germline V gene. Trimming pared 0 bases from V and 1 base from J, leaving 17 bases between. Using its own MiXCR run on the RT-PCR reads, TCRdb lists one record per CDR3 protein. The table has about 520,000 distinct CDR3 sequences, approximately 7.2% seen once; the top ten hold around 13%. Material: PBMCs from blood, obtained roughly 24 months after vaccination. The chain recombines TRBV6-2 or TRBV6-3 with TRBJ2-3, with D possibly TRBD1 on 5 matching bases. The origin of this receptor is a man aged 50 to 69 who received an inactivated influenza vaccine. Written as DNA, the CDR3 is TGTGCCAGCAGTTACTCGTCGCCAGGGTCTGGGGGCACAGATACGCAGTATTTT. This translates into CASSYSSPGSGGTDTQYF.